The next 29 T cell receptor beta chains were all read from a single sample in a study of patients and donors after allogeneic stem cell transplantation. TCRdb used MiXCR to reprocess the RT-PCR reads, holding one entry per CDR3 protein. The sample carries around 240,000 distinct CDR3 sequences, roughly 15% recorded once. Sequences were obtained from blood, either unsorted or a sorted T cell fraction (not recorded which). The receptors come from a human donor who was either an allogeneic HSCT recipient or a stem cell or donor lymphocyte infusion donor (not recorded which). It is not recorded whose cells these are; they may come from a transplant donor.

The chain links TRBV7-9 to TRBJ1-3; D is undetermined. Germline V lookup: CDR1 SEHNR, CDR2 FQNEAQ (reference sequence). Deletions cut 0 bases from V and 0 bases from J, with 9 bases between. The CDR3 is made up of 16 amino acids. The CDR3 is CASSLATRSSGNTIYF. In nucleotides, the CDR3 is TGTGCCAGCAGCTTAGCGACCCGGAGCTCTGGAAACACCATATATTTT.

This clonotype came up many times. The chain carries TRBV5-1 and TRBJ1-1; D is undetermined. Germline-derived CDR1 and CDR2 are SGHRS and YFSETQ. The CDR3 is made up of 14 amino acids. V dropped 4 bases and J dropped 0 bases, with 10 bases sitting between them. The CDR3 loop is CASSLQSLNTEAFF. Here the CDR3 DNA reads TGCGCCAGCAGCCTACAGTCATTGAACACTGAAGCTTTCTTT.

The table lists this clonotype with many counts. This chain connects TRBV29-1 to TRBJ1-5; possibly TRBD1 for D (6 bases). Trimming cost V 3 bases and J 4 bases, with 10 bases left between them. Germline CDR1 SQVTM, CDR2 ANQGSEA. This CDR3 spans 13 amino acids. The CDR3 spells CSVDGGANQPQHF. CDR3 bases: TGCAGCGTTGACGGGGGGGCGAATCAGCCCCAGCATTTT.

This clonotype was picked up many times. The V gene is TRBV10-3, the J gene TRBJ2-3; 12 nucleotides match TRBD1. The CDR3 sequence is 15 residues long. Germline values: CDR1 ENHRY, CDR2 SYGVKD. V was clipped by 7 bases and J by 2 bases; unmatched bases: 4. The chain's CDR3 is CAINPGQGATDTQYF. DNA of the CDR3: TGTGCCATCAACCCGGGACAGGGGGCCACAGATACGCAGTATTTT.

As concerns this clonotype: Sequence at one end of the junction differs from germline and may be a read error. The J gene is TRBJ2-1, the V gene TRBV5-4; D is unclear. The CDR3 extends over 14 amino acids. Germline values: CDR1 SGHNT, CDR2 YYREEE (reference sequence). CDR3 DNA: TGTGCCAGCAGCTTGGACCCCTCCAACAATGAGCAGTTCTTC. Amino acids: CASSLDPSNNEQFF.

This clonotype was recorded many times. An end of the junction does not agree with germline; a read error may underlie this. This chain's CDR3 is CASSRDRAGELFF. The CDR3 DNA is TGTGCTAGCAGCCGGGACAGGGCCGGGGAGCTGTTTTTT. V gene TRBV7-7 combines with J gene TRBJ2-2, with TRBD1 matching 9 bases. The CDR3 has 13 residues. Germline values: CDR1 SSHAT, CDR2 FNYEAQ (reference sequence).

This clonotype was recorded many times. V is TRBV24-1 and J is TRBJ2-7, with 11 bases matching TRBD2. CDR3 length: 15 amino acids. After removal of 2 bases from V and 4 bases from J, the junction contained 3 bases not matched to a gene. The germline CDR1 and CDR2 sequences are KGHDR and SFDVKD. CDR3 sequence: CATSDWASGRYEQYF. Written as DNA, the CDR3 is TGTGCCACCAGTGATTGGGCTAGCGGGAGGTACGAGCAGTACTTC.

This clonotype was seen only a few times. The chain recombines TRBV12-3 or TRBV12-4 with TRBJ2-3; TRBD1 matches 9 bases. There are 16 residues in the CDR3. After removal of 1 base from V and 5 bases from J, the junction contained 7 bases not matched to a gene. CDR3: CASSLEGTGRKDTQYF. DNA of the CDR3: TGTGCCAGCAGTTTAGAGGGGACAGGGAGGAAAGATACGCAGTATTTT.

This clonotype was counted a few times. V is TRBV7-9 and J is TRBJ2-7, with a possible D match to TRBD2 (7 bases). This CDR3 region has 15 residues. Trimming removed 5 bases at V and 6 bases at J, with 20 bases between. CDR1 and CDR2 from the germline V gene are SEHNR and FQNEAQ (reference sequence). DNA of the CDR3: TGTGCCAGCAGCACCAGGGGCGGGGGTCCGAGCGAGCAGTACTTC. Amino acids: CASSTRGGGPSEQYF.

This clonotype showed up many times. The chain combines TRBV4-1 with TRBJ2-3; D gene ambiguous. Looked up from germline, CDR1 is MGHRA and CDR2 is YSYEKL. The CDR3 sequence is 15 residues long. The V end was cut by 0 bases, the J end by 1 base, with 8 bases between. The CDR3 here is CASSQDRTGTDTQYF. The CDR3 region has the DNA TGCGCCAGCAGCCAAGATCGAACGGGCACAGATACGCAGTATTTT.

The chain recombines TRBV5-1 with TRBJ2-7, with D perhaps TRBD1 (6 bases). Trimming stripped 2 bases from V and 2 bases from J, with 8 bases between. CDR3 length equals 13 residues. The germline V gene encodes CDR1 SGHRS and CDR2 YFSETQ. CDR3 coding DNA: TGCGCCAGCAGCTTCCAGGGGACCTACGAGCAGTACTTC. Protein sequence: CASSFQGTYEQYF.

This clonotype was observed at least ten times. This rearrangement joins TRBV12-3 or TRBV12-4 to TRBJ1-2; the match to TRBD1 covers 9 bases. The CDR3 loop spans 13 amino acids. J lost 7 bases, V lost 6 bases, and 6 bases had no gene match. In DNA form, the CDR3 reads TGTGCCAGCAGATACAGGGGGCGCGGTGGCTACACCTTC. It translates to CASRYRGRGGYTF.

This clonotype was recorded at least ten times. The CDR3 DNA is TGTGCCAGCACCCCAAAGGGGGGATTGGGCAATGAGCAGTTCTTC. Amino acids: CASTPKGGLGNEQFF. V usage is TRBV2 and J usage is TRBJ2-1; possibly TRBD1 or TRBD2 for D (6 bases each). The CDR3 totals 15 residues. Germline CDR1 and CDR2: SNHLY and FYNNEI. V lost 7 bases and J lost 6, with 19 bases in between.

This clonotype has ten or more counts. The chain employs TRBV4-1 and TRBJ1-1, with D possibly TRBD1 on 6 matching bases. Germline V gene data show CDR1 as MGHRA and CDR2 as YSYEKL. CDR3 length equals 14 residues. Deletions cut 4 bases from V and 4 bases from J, with 13 bases between. The chain's CDR3 is CASSRPQGFTEAFF. CDR3 bases: TGCGCCAGCAGCCGCCCCCAGGGGTTCACTGAAGCTTTCTTT.

This clonotype was recorded a few times. The chain has TRBV5-5 and TRBJ2-7; 9 bases are a match to TRBD1. After removal of 6 bases from V and 3 bases from J, the junction contained 10 bases not matched to a gene. This CDR3 contains 15 residues. Germline lookup yields CDR1 SGHKS and CDR2 YYEKEE (reference sequence). The CDR3 reads CASILPGQGIYEQYF. CDR3 in DNA: TGTGCCAGCATCCTGCCGGGACAGGGTATCTACGAGCAGTACTTC.

The chain is built from TRBV12-3 or TRBV12-4 and TRBJ2-1; D uncertain. This CDR3 spans 12 amino acids. The germline V and J ends were trimmed by 1 base and 10 bases, with 8 bases remaining between them. The CDR3 loop reads CASSLVGREQFF. In DNA, the CDR3 is TGTGCCAGCAGTTTAGTAGGGCGGGAGCAGTTCTTC.

This clonotype was seen repeatedly, ten times or more. V is TRBV7-2 and J is TRBJ1-3; perhaps TRBD1 as D (5 bases). Between the trimmed V and J ends, which lost 3 bases and 4 bases, there was a span of 10 bases. CDR1 and CDR2 (germline): SGHTA, FQGNSA. CDR3 length: 14 amino acids. The CDR3: CASSFGGWGNTIYF. The DNA of the CDR3 is TGTGCCAGCAGCTTCGGGGGGTGGGGAAACACCATATATTTT. Filled out from reference TRBV7-2 and TRBJ1-3, the complete variable domain reads GAGVSQSPSNKVTEKGKDVELRCDPISGHTALYWYRQSLGQGLEFLIYFQGNSAPDKSGLPSDRFSAERTGGSVSTLTIQRTQQEDSAVYLCASSFGGWGNTIYFGEGSWLTVV.

The gene calls are TRBV20-1 and TRBJ1-2; 7 bases line up with TRBD1. V lost 6 bases to trimming and J lost 0 bases; unmatched junction nucleotides: 10. Germline CDR1 is DFQATT and CDR2 is SNEGSKA (reference sequence). This CDR3 region has 15 residues. CDR3 sequence reads: CSARSTGDTNYGYTF. The CDR3 DNA reads as TGCAGTGCCAGAAGTACAGGGGATACTAACTATGGCTACACCTTC.

The genes are TRBV7-2 and TRBJ2-1, with 8 bases identical to TRBD1. V shed 5 bases, J shed 7 bases, and the junction held 4 bases outside the gene matches. Germline lookup yields CDR1 SGHTA and CDR2 FQGNSA. The CDR3 runs to 13 residues. CDR3 in amino acids: CASSKRQGNEQFF. The CDR3 nucleotides are TGTGCCAGCAGCAAGAGACAGGGGAATGAGCAGTTCTTC.

The sample holds many counts of this clonotype. This chain links TRBV12-3 or TRBV12-4 with TRBJ1-1, with D unresolved. There are 11 residues in the CDR3. V lost 3 bases and J lost 5, with 4 bases in between. Here the CDR3 reads CASSFETEAFF. In nucleotides, the CDR3 is TGTGCCAGCAGTTTTGAAACTGAAGCTTTCTTT.

This clonotype appeared a few times. The J gene is TRBJ2-1, the V gene TRBV20-1; TRBD1 or TRBD2 may be the D gene (5 bases each). This CDR3 contains 14 residues. The germline gives CDR1 DFQATT, CDR2 SNEGSKA (reference sequence). The V gene lost 5 bases and the J gene lost 0 bases, with 11 bases spanning the gap. Here the CDR3 DNA reads TGCAGTGCTCGGGACGGTACCTCCTACAATGAGCAGTTCTTC. It codes for CSARDGTSYNEQFF.

The V call is TRBV14, the J call TRBJ1-2; tentative D call: TRBD1 (6 bases). Germline CDR1 reads SGHDN; CDR2 reads FVKESK. With 4 bases removed from V and 4 bases from J, the gap between germline ends came to 10 bases. The CDR3 extends over 13 amino acids. The CDR3 sequence is CASSPGQSYGYTF. The CDR3 nucleotides read TGTGCCAGCAGCCCCGGACAGAGCTATGGCTACACCTTC.

At least ten counts were recorded for this clonotype. V usage is TRBV2 and J usage is TRBJ2-7; a weak D match, TRBD2 (7 bases). Per germline, CDR1 SNHLY and CDR2 FYNNEI. Trimming shortened V by 0 bases and J by 4 bases, and 13 bases separated the two germline ends. The CDR3 contains 15 residues. CDR3 sequence: CASSEAGGARYEQYF. CDR3 nucleotides: TGTGCCAGCAGTGAAGCTGGGGGGGCAAGATACGAGCAGTACTTC. The entire variable domain, with the rest obtained from reference TRBV2 and TRBJ2-7, is as follows: EPEVTQTPSHQVTQMGQEVILRCVPISNHLYFYWYRQILGQKVEFLVSFYNNEISEKSEIFDDQFSVERPDGSNFTLKIRSTKLEDSAMYFCASSEAGGARYEQYFGPGTRLTVT.

This clonotype was seen more than once but under ten times. This rearrangement joins TRBV20-1 to TRBJ2-2, with D perhaps given as TRBD1 or TRBD2 (6 bases each). This CDR3 is 14 amino acids long. From germline, CDR1 is DFQATT and CDR2 SNEGSKA (reference sequence). Trimming removed 5 bases at V and 2 bases at J, with 12 bases between. CDR3 sequence reads: CSALGGHNTGELFF. The CDR3 bases are TGCAGTGCTTTGGGGGGACACAACACCGGGGAGCTGTTTTTT.

The J gene is TRBJ1-5, the V gene TRBV6-5; a weak D match, TRBD1 (6 bases). Germline CDR1 and CDR2: MNHEY and SVGAGI. V was cut by 4 bases and J by 2 bases, with 12 bases left in between. CDR3 length: 15 residues. The CDR3 DNA follows: TGTGCCAGCAGTTCACCTCGACAGGGCAATCAGCCCCAGCATTTT. As protein: CASSSPRQGNQPQHF.

This clonotype was detected many times. V usage is TRBV6-1 and J usage is TRBJ2-7; D gene unclear. The CDR3 contains 12 residues. Trimming stripped 8 bases from V and 3 bases from J, with 11 bases between. Germline CDR1 is MNHNS and CDR2 is SASEGT. CDR3 protein: CASGPWGYEQYF. CDR3 sequence (DNA): TGTGCCAGCGGACCCTGGGGCTACGAGCAGTACTTC.

The sample holds a few counts of this clonotype. The V and J genes are TRBV7-8 and TRBJ1-1; D perhaps matches TRBD1 (5 bases). Germline V gene data show CDR1 as SGHVS and CDR2 as FQNEAQ. V was shortened by 2 bases and J by 0 bases, with 13 bases between the two germline ends. The CDR3 consists of 16 residues. The CDR3 DNA reads as TGTGCCAGCAGCTTATTGGCAGGGCTCATGAACACTGAAGCTTTCTTT. It codes for CASSLLAGLMNTEAFF.

At least ten counts were recorded for this clonotype. This chain links TRBV12-3 or TRBV12-4 with TRBJ2-7; possible D gene TRBD1, 7 bases. The CDR3 loop spans 18 amino acids. Trimming took off 4 bases at V and 3 bases at J, with 25 bases between the two ends. The CDR3 DNA is TGTGCCAGCAGTTCCCGCGGGGATAGACAGGGTGGAGTCTACGAGCAGTACTTC. It codes for CASSSRGDRQGGVYEQYF.

This clonotype was seen ten or more times. The gene calls are TRBV4-1 and TRBJ2-7; D gene ambiguous. The CDR3 totals 14 residues. Germline V lookup: CDR1 MGHRA, CDR2 YSYEKL. The V end lost 1 base, the J end lost 2 bases, and 9 bases lay between the germline ends. The CDR3, as DNA: TGCGCCAGCAGCCAAGGATGGCTAGCCTACGAGCAGTACTTC. This translates into CASSQGWLAYEQYF.